These 6 T cell receptor beta chains were all obtained from the same sample, sequenced in a study of early T cells in non-severe SARS-CoV-2 infection. One entry per CDR3 protein, called by TCRdb with MiXCR from the 5' RACE reads. This sample carries tens of thousands of distinct CDR3 sequences, less than 15% of them seen once, and the ten largest clones take about a tenth. The source was whole blood, collected at baseline. These receptors all stem from an adult who was a healthcare worker with PCR-confirmed SARS-CoV-2 infection or an uninfected control (not recorded which).

This clonotype appeared many times. The J gene is TRBJ1-1, the V gene TRBV5-1; no clear D gene. CDR1 and CDR2 from the germline V gene are SGHRS and YFSETQ. Trimming shortened V by 0 bases and J by 4 bases, and 7 bases separated the two germline ends. CDR3 length equals 13 residues. The CDR3 DNA reads as TGCGCCAGCAGCTTGGAAAGATCCACTGAAGCTTTCTTT. It is translated as CASSLERSTEAFF.

The rearrangement links TRBV5-1 to TRBJ1-4; 8 positions match TRBD1. Germline V lookup: CDR1 SGHRS, CDR2 YFSETQ. This CDR3 is built from 14 residues. Trimming removed 9 bases from V and 5 bases from J; junction bases left unmatched: 9. The CDR3 DNA follows: TGCGCCACCCGACAGGGGAATCAGAATGAAAAACTGTTTTTT. Protein sequence: CATRQGNQNEKLFF.

The CDR3 protein is CASSLEDSSTDTQYF. The CDR3 DNA sequence: TGTGCCAGCAGCTTAGAAGACTCGAGCACAGATACGCAGTATTTT. The chain uses TRBV11-2 and TRBJ2-3, with D unclear. Per the germline V gene, CDR1 is SGHAT and CDR2 is FQNNGV. The CDR3 runs to 15 residues. V was shortened by 0 bases and J by 0 bases, with 7 bases between the two germline ends.

This clonotype was detected ten times or more. The genes are TRBV6-2 or TRBV6-3 and TRBJ2-1; maybe TRBD1 (6 bases). The CDR3 contains 14 residues. Germline CDR1 reads MNHEY; CDR2 reads SVGEGT. With 5 bases removed from V and 3 bases from J, the gap between germline ends came to 11 bases. The CDR3, as DNA: TGTGCCAGCAGTCCCACGGACAGCTACAATGAGCAGTTCTTC. It translates to CASSPTDSYNEQFF.

This clonotype was found many times. The V and J genes are TRBV20-1 and TRBJ1-1, with 7 nucleotides matching TRBD1. The length of the CDR3 is 11 residues. The germline V gene has CDR1 DFQATT and CDR2 SNEGSKA (reference sequence). The CDR3 DNA reads TGCAGCTATGACAGGGAGGATGAAGCTTTCTTT. Translated, it gives CSYDREDEAFF.

A few counts support this clonotype. This chain links TRBV24-1 with TRBJ1-2; no clear D gene. V was clipped by 5 bases and J by 4 bases, with 10 bases between them. The CDR3 totals 13 residues. Germline loops: CDR1 KGHDR, CDR2 SFDVKD. The CDR3 here is CATSASPAYGYTF. The CDR3 nucleotides read TGTGCCACCAGTGCCTCACCCGCCTATGGCTACACCTTC.